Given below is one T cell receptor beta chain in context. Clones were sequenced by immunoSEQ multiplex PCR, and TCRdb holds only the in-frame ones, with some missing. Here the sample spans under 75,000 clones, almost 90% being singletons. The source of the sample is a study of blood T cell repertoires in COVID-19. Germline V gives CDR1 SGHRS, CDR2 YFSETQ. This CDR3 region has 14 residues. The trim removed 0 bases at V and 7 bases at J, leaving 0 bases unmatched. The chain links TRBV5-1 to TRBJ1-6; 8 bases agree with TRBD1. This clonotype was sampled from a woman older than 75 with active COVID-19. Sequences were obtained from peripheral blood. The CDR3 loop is CASSLGTGNSPLHF. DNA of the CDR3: TGCGCCAGCAGCTTGGGGACAGGGAATTCACCCCTCCACTTT.